Listed here are 27 T cell receptor beta chains from one sample, sequenced in a study of cytomegalovirus exposure and HLA in healthy donors. The PCR contained 60 Vbeta and 13 Jbeta primers. The protocol was immunoSEQ multiplex PCR, while the TCRdb copy is restricted to in-frame clones and leaves out a portion. The sample data list about 200,000 clones. Material: PBMCs. The receptors come from a man younger than 45 in good health and CMV-seronegative.

The chain has TRBV9 and TRBJ2-3; TRBD2 matches 7 bases. CDR1 and CDR2 from the germline V gene are SGDLS and YYNGEE. CDR3 length equals 15 residues. The trim removed 1 base at V and 1 base at J, leaving 3 bases unmatched. CDR3 DNA sequence: TGTGCCAGCAGCGTACGGGGGGTTGGCACAGATACGCAGTATTTT. Its translation: CASSVRGVGTDTQYF.

This chain links TRBV5-8 with TRBJ2-7; 11 bases align to TRBD1. CDR3 length equals 15 residues. CDR1 SGHTS and CDR2 YDEGEE come from the germline V gene. The J segment lost 5 bases and the V segment lost 4 bases, leaving 8 bases of the junction unmatched. The CDR3 region has the DNA TGTGCCAGCAGCAATTACGGACAGGGGGCCAACGAGCAGTACTTC. Protein product: CASSNYGQGANEQYF.

The chain recombines TRBV18 with TRBJ2-3; tentative D call: TRBD2 (5 bases). Germline CDR1 reads KGHSH; CDR2 reads LQKENI. The CDR3 consists of 14 residues. Between the trimmed V and J ends, which lost 4 bases and 3 bases, there was a span of 11 bases. The CDR3 here is CASSQSPGTDTQYF. CDR3 nucleotides: TGTGCCAGCTCACAAAGTCCGGGGACAGATACGCAGTATTTT.

The rearrangement uses TRBV7-9 and TRBJ2-5; perhaps TRBD1 as D (5 bases). The CDR3 totals 14 residues. Per germline, CDR1 SEHNR and CDR2 FQNEAQ (reference sequence). V was clipped by 5 bases and J by 0 bases, with 10 bases between them. CDR3 in amino acids: CASSHQTDQETQYF. CDR3 in DNA: TGTGCCAGCAGCCACCAGACAGACCAAGAGACCCAGTACTTC.

V gene TRBV4-2 combines with J gene TRBJ1-1, with no clear D. Germline CDR1 LGHNA, CDR2 YNFKEQ. The CDR3 runs 13 residues. With 11 bases removed from V and 1 base from J, the gap between germline ends came to 14 bases. CDR3 in DNA: TGTGCCGGCTCTTGGGAGGAGAACACTGAAGCTTTCTTT. It encodes CAGSWEENTEAFF.

The rearrangement uses TRBV18 and TRBJ2-3, with TRBD1 as a possible D gene (6 bases). V lost 3 bases, J lost 2 bases, and 15 bases lay in between. This CDR3 region has 16 residues. The V gene's germline CDR1 is KGHSH and CDR2 LQKENI. DNA of the CDR3: TGTGCCAGCTCACCTGGACGGGACACAGTCACAGATACGCAGTATTTT. Its protein is CASSPGRDTVTDTQYF.

V gene TRBV2 combines with J gene TRBJ1-5, with D unclear. The CDR3 runs to 15 residues. V dropped 2 bases and J dropped 1 base, with 9 bases sitting between them. Germline V gives CDR1 SNHLY, CDR2 FYNNEI. CDR3 DNA: TGTGCCAGCAGTGAAAGAGGTGGGAGCAATCAGCCCCAGCATTTT. As protein: CASSERGGSNQPQHF. The whole variable domain, remainder taken from reference TRBV2 and TRBJ1-5, is EPEVTQTPSHQVTQMGQEVILRCVPISNHLYFYWYRQILGQKVEFLVSFYNNEISEKSEIFDDQFSVERPDGSNFTLKIRSTKLEDSAMYFCASSERGGSNQPQHFGDGTRLSIL.

This chain connects TRBV13 to TRBJ2-7, with TRBD2 matching over 8 bases. Unmatched junction bases numbered 9, after V lost 6 bases and J lost 2 bases. The V gene's germline CDR1 is PRHDT and CDR2 FYEKMQ (reference sequence). The CDR3 runs 15 residues. CDR3 coding DNA: TGTGCCAGCAGATCCAGCGGGAGTTTCCCCTACGAGCAGTACTTC. Translation: CASRSSGSFPYEQYF.

The chain carries TRBV11-2 and TRBJ2-1, with TRBD2 identical over 10 bases. CDR3 length: 15 residues. The germline gives CDR1 SGHAT, CDR2 FQNNGV. V lost 4 bases and J lost 4; bases outside the gene matches: 4. DNA of the CDR3: TGTGCCAGCAGCTCCCGGACTAGCGGATACAATGAGCAGTTCTTC. Translating gives CASSSRTSGYNEQFF.

The genes are TRBV13 and TRBJ2-1; the match to TRBD2 covers 10 bases. V trimming: 4 bases; J trimming: 8 bases; junction bases outside the gene matches: 14. The CDR3 is 17 residues long. Germline V CDR1 and CDR2: PRHDT, FYEKMQ (reference sequence). Here the CDR3 DNA reads TGTGCCAGCAGCTCCTATACTAGCGGGAACGGTCACTATGAGCAGTTCTTC. Its translation is CASSSYTSGNGHYEQFF. The variable domain in full, completed from reference TRBV13 and TRBJ2-1, reads AAGVIQSPRHLIKEKRETATLKCYPIPRHDTVYWYQQGPGQDPQFLISFYEKMQSDKGSIPDRFSAQQFSDYHSELNMSSLELGDSALYFCASSSYTSGNGHYEQFFGPGTRLTVL.

This chain links TRBV5-1 with TRBJ2-7, with D unclear. Germline V gene data show CDR1 as SGHRS and CDR2 as YFSETQ. The CDR3 is 14 residues long. V lost 0 bases to trimming and J lost 0 bases, with 7 bases between them. This CDR3 is CASSLAGSSYEQYF. The CDR3, as DNA: TGCGCCAGCAGCTTGGCCGGGTCCTCCTACGAGCAGTACTTC.

The chain recombines TRBV27 with TRBJ2-1; 11 bases match TRBD1. There are 17 residues in the CDR3. CDR1 is MNHEY and CDR2 is SMNVEV in the germline V gene (reference sequence). With V trimmed by 3 bases and J by 7 bases, 11 bases remained unmatched. The CDR3 bases are TGTGCCAGCAGTTTCAATCCCGGGACAGGGGGTAATAATGAGCAGTTCTTC. Its translation is CASSFNPGTGGNNEQFF.

The rearrangement joins TRBV29-1 to TRBJ2-7, with TRBD1 matching over 9 bases. Germline V CDR1 and CDR2: SQVTM, ANQGSEA. The CDR3 has 12 residues. Losses at the gene ends were 3 bases for V and 7 bases for J; bases not matched to a gene: 4. The CDR3 loop reads CSVEGQGWEQYF. CDR3 nucleotide sequence: TGCAGCGTTGAGGGACAGGGCTGGGAGCAGTACTTC.

The rearrangement uses TRBV11-2 and TRBJ1-2, with D unclear. From germline, CDR1 is SGHAT and CDR2 FQNNGV. The CDR3 contains 15 residues. The V gene lost 5 bases and the J gene lost 10 bases, with 23 bases spanning the gap. Here the CDR3 DNA reads TGTGCCAGCAGCGCCCCGTTCGGAAATCTATGGGCCTACACCTTC. Encoded protein: CASSAPFGNLWAYTF. Supplemented by reference TRBV11-2 and TRBJ1-2, the full variable domain reads EAGVAQSPRYKIIEKRQSVAFWCNPISGHATLYWYQQILGQGPKLLIQFQNNGVVDDSQLPKDRFSAERLKGVDSTLKIQPAKLEDSAVYLCASSAPFGNLWAYTFGSGTRLTVV.

The chain uses TRBV29-1 and TRBJ2-1, with TRBD2 as a possible D gene (6 bases). This CDR3 has 13 residues. Trimming took off 8 bases at V and 8 bases at J, with 19 bases between the two ends. Germline assignment: CDR1 SQVTM and CDR2 ANQGSEA. The CDR3 region is CSSWDFWIHEQFF. Written as DNA, the CDR3 is TGCAGCTCCTGGGACTTTTGGATACATGAGCAGTTCTTC.

The chain carries TRBV11-2 and TRBJ2-7; 9 positions match TRBD2. The CDR3 has 17 residues. Germline values: CDR1 SGHAT, CDR2 FQNNGV. Trimming took 0 bases from V and 0 from J; bases not matched to a gene: 6. CDR3 sequence (DNA): TGTGCCAGCAGCTTAGATGGGGGCGGGAGGGCCTCCTACGAGCAGTACTTC. This sequence encodes CASSLDGGGRASYEQYF.

The DNA of the CDR3 is TGTGCCAGCAGTCAAACCCAGGGGAATACGCAGTATTTT. Translating it yields CASSQTQGNTQYF. The chain uses TRBV27 and TRBJ2-3; TRBD1 might be the D (6 bases). Trimming stripped 5 bases from V and 7 bases from J, with 13 bases between. Germline CDR1 and CDR2: MNHEY and SMNVEV (reference sequence). The CDR3 has 13 residues.

The rearrangement joins TRBV21-1 to TRBJ2-3; the tabulated D call, TRBD1, remains unverified against the DNA. TRBV21-1 is given as a pseudogene. The CDR3 has 14 amino acids. This CDR3 reads CASSNRGRTDTQYF. The DNA of the CDR3 is TGTGCCAGCAGCAACAGGGGGCGCACAGATACGCAGTATTTT.

The chain joins TRBV30 to TRBJ2-5; 8 bases match TRBD1. The closer fit of TRBJ2-7 to the DNA end suggests the J call may be wrong. CDR3 length equals 15 residues. Germline CDR1 reads GTSNPN; CDR2 reads SVGIG (reference sequence). CDR3 protein: CAWSPWTGHSYEQYF. The DNA of the CDR3 is TGTGCCTGGAGTCCATGGACAGGGCACTCCTACGAGCAGTACTTC.

This chain connects TRBV7-3 to TRBJ2-7; 7 bases line up with TRBD1. J was trimmed by 3 bases and V by 3 bases; bases with no gene match: 2. The CDR3 runs 13 residues. The germline V gene encodes CDR1 SGHTA and CDR2 FQGTGA. The CDR3 DNA reads as TGTGCCAGCAGCTTGACAGGGTTCTACGAGCAGTACTTC. Residues: CASSLTGFYEQYF.

V and J are TRBV18 and TRBJ2-3, with TRBD1 as a possible D gene (6 bases). This CDR3 spans 16 amino acids. Trimming took off 1 base at V and 2 bases at J, with 13 bases between the two ends. Germline CDR1 is KGHSH and CDR2 is LQKENI. The CDR3 region is CASSPQGGATTDTQYF. CDR3 DNA sequence: TGTGCCAGCTCACCACAAGGGGGAGCCACCACAGATACGCAGTATTTT.

The CDR3 reads CASSGGRDRELYGYTF. The CDR3 coding sequence is TGTGCCAGCAGTGGGGGCCGGGACAGGGAGTTGTATGGCTACACCTTC. The V call is TRBV25-1, the J call TRBJ1-2, with TRBD1 matching 9 bases. The trim removed 4 bases at V and 5 bases at J, leaving 11 bases unmatched. The CDR3 spans 16 residues. Germline assignment: CDR1 MGHDK and CDR2 SYGVNS.

The chain links TRBV5-8 to TRBJ2-7; 7 positions agree with TRBD2. CDR3 size: 15 residues. Germline V CDR1 and CDR2: SGHTS, YDEGEE. The ends lost 3 bases at V and 4 bases at J; junction bases unmatched: 10. The CDR3 protein is CASSSSGTRGYEQYF. DNA for the CDR3: TGTGCCAGCAGCTCGTCCGGGACGCGGGGGTACGAGCAGTACTTC.

This chain links TRBV7-3 with TRBJ2-7, with D tentatively TRBD2 (6 bases). The CDR3 runs 14 residues. Germline V gene sequence: CDR1 SGHTA, CDR2 FQGTGA. V lost 5 bases and J 1 base, leaving 12 bases between the germline ends. Here the CDR3 DNA reads TGTGCCAGCAGCCCGGGACTGAGTTCCTACGAGCAGTACTTC. Translating gives CASSPGLSSYEQYF.

This chain joins TRBV2 and TRBJ2-7; 12 bases agree with TRBD1. The germline V gene encodes CDR1 SNHLY and CDR2 FYNNEI. CDR3 size: 12 residues. CDR3 region: CAGGTGGSEQYF. CDR3 coding DNA: TGTGCGGGGGGGACAGGGGGCAGCGAGCAGTACTTC. The variable domain in full, completed from reference TRBV2 and TRBJ2-7, reads EPEVTQTPSHQVTQMGQEVILRCVPISNHLYFYWYRQILGQKVEFLVSFYNNEISEKSEIFDDQFSVERPDGSNFTLKIRSTKLEDSAMYFCAGGTGGSEQYFGPGTRLTVT.

The chain joins TRBV18 to TRBJ2-7; 11 nucleotides agree with TRBD2. Germline V gene sequence: CDR1 KGHSH, CDR2 LQKENI. This CDR3 has 16 amino acids. Trimming removed 3 bases from V and 5 bases from J; junction bases left unmatched: 9. The DNA of the CDR3 is TGTGCCAGCTCACCGGTTATAGCGGGAGGGTCGGACGAGCAGTACTTC. Residues: CASSPVIAGGSDEQYF.

The CDR3 DNA follows: TGTGCCAGCAGTCAACAGGGCCTAAACTATGGCTACACCTTC. Its translation: CASSQQGLNYGYTF. V gene TRBV27 combines with J gene TRBJ1-2, with D perhaps TRBD1 (6 bases). The CDR3 loop spans 14 amino acids. Germline-derived CDR1 and CDR2 are MNHEY and SMNVEV (reference sequence). V lost 5 bases and J lost 2, with 12 bases in between.